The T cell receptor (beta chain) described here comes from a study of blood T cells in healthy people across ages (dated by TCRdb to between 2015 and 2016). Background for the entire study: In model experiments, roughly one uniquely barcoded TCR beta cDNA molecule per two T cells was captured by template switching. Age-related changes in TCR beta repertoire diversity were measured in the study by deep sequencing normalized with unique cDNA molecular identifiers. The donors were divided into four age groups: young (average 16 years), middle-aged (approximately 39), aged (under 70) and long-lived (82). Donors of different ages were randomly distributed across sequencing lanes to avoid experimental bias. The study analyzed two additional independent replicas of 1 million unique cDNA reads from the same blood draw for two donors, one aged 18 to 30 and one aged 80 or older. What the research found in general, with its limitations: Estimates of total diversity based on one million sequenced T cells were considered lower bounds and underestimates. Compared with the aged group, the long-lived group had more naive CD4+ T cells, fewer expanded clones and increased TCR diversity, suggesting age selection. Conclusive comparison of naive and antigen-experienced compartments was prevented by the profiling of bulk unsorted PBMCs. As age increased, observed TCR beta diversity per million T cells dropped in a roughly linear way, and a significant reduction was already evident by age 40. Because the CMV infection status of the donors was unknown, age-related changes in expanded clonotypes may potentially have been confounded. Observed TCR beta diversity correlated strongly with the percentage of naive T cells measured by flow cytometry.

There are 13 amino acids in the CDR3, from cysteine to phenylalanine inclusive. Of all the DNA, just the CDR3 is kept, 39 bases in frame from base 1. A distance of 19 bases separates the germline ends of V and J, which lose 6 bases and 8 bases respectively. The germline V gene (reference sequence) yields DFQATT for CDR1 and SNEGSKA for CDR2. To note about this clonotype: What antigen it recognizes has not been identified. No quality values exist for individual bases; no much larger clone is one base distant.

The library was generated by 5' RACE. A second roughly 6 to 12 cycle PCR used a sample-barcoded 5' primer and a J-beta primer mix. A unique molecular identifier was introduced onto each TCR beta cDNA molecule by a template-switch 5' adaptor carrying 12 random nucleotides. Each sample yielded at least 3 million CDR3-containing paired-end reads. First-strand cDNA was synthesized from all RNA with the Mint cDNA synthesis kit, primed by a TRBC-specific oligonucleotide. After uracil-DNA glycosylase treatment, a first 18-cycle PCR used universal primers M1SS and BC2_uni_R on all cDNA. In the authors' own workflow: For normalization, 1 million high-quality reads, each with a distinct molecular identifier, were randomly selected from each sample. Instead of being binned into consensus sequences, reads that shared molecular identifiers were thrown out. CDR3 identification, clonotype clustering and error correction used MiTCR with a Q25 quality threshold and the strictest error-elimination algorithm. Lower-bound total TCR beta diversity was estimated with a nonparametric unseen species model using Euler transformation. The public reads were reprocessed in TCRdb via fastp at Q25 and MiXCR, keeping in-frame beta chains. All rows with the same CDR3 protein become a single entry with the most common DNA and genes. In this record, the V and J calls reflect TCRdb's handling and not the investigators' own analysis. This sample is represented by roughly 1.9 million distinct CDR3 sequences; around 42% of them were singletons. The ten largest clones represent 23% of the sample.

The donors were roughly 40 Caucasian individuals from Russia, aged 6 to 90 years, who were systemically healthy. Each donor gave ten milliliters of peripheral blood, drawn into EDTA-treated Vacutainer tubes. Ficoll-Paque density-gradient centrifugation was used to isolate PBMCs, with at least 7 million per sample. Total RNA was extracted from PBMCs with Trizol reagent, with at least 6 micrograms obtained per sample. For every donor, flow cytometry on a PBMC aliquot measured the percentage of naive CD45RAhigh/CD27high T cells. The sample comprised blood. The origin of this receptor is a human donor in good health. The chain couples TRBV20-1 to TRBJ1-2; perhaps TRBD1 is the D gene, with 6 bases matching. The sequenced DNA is TGCAGTGCCGCAAAGACAGGCAAGGGGGGCTACACCTTC. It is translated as CSAAKTGKGGYTF.